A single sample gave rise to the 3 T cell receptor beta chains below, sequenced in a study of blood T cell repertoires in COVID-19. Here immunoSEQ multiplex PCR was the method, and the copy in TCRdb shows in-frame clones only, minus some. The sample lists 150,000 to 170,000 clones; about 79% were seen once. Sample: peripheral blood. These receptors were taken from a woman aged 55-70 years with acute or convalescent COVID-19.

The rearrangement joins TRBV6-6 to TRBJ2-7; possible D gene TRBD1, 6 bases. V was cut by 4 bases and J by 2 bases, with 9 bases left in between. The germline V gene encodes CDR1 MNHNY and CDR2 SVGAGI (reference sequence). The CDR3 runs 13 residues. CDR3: CASSSGQPYEQYF. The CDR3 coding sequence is TGTGCCAGCAGTTCCGGACAGCCCTACGAGCAGTACTTC.

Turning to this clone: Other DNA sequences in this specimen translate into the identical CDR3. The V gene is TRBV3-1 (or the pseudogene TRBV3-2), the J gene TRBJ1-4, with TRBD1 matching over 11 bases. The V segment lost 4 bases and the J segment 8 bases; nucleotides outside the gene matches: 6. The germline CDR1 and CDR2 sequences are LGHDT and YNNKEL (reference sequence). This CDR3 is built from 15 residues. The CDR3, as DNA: TGTGCCAGCAGCCCTCCGGGACAGGGGGGAGAAAAACTGTTTTTT. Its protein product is CASSPPGQGGEKLFF.

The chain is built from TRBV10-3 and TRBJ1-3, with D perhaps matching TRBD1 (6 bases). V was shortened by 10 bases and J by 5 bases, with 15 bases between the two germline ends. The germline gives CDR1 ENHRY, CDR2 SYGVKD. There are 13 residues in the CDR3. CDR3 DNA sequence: TGTGCCACGGCCCCGGACAGCCGAAACACCATATATTTT. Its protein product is CATAPDSRNTIYF.